This T cell receptor beta chain was sequenced during a study of Ad26.COV2.S vaccination and SARS-CoV-2 variants. For the study at large: A participant enrolled in the COV1001 Ad26.COV2.S trial arm provided the sample. Overall study results and limits: Estimates derived from TCR breadth and depth analyses may have underestimated total T cell responses.

Sequencing was performed with immunoSEQ multiplex PCR; in TCRdb, only in-frame clones are kept and a portion is missing. The repertoire holds approximately 460,000 clones, around 89% seen once, with around 1.8% in the top ten. Looked up from germline, CDR1 is LGHDT and CDR2 is YNNKEL (reference sequence). CDR3 size: 13 residues. Trimming removed 3 bases from V and 3 bases from J, with 8 bases in between. Documented treatment: roughly 20 received Ad26.COV2.S at low or high dose, single or two shots; roughly five received placebo; per-sample allocation not given. Day 63 after the first vaccine or placebo injection was the time point for sampling. Recruitment in Boston yielded a donor of adult age, 18-55 years. Vaccination used an Ad26 vector expressing Wuhan-strain SARS-CoV-2 spike. Comments on this clone: Antigen specificity is unknown.

This rearrangement joins TRBV3-1 (or the pseudogene TRBV3-2) to TRBJ1-2, with D hard to call. Source: peripheral blood, taken in a trial of Ad26.COV2.S vaccine versus placebo. This TCR was sampled from a person aged 18-60 years who received the Ad26.COV2.S COVID-19 vaccine or a placebo. The CDR3 reads CASSHEGDYGYTF. The CDR3 DNA reads TGTGCCAGCAGCCATGAGGGAGACTATGGCTACACCTTC.